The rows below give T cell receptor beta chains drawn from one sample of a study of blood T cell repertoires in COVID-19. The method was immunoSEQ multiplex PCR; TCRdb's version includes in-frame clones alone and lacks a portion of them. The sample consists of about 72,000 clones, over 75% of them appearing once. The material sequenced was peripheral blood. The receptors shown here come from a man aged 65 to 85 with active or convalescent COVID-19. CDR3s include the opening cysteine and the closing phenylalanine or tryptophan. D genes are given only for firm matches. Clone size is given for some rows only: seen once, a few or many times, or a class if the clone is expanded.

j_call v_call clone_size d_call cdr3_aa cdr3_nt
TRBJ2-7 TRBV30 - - CAWTTSLSQYF TGTGCCTGGACGACTTCACTATCCCAGTACTTC
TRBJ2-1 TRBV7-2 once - CASSLKQGSSEQFF TGTGCCAGCAGCTTAAAGCAGGGGTCCTCTGAGCAGTTCTTC
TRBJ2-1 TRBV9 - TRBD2 CASSPRTSASPYNEQFF TGTGCCAGCAGCCCCCGGACTAGCGCTAGCCCCTACAATGAGCAGTTCTTC
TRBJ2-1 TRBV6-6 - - CASSYSRAGPINEQFF TGTGCCAGCAGTTACTCGAGGGCGGGACCTATCAATGAGCAGTTCTTC
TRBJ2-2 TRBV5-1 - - CASSFRRGRTGELFF TGCGCCAGCAGCTTTCGCCGGGGTAGAACCGGGGAGCTGTTTTTT
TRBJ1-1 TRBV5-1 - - CASSRRSGTEAFF TGCGCCAGCAGCCGTCGGTCAGGAACTGAAGCTTTCTTT
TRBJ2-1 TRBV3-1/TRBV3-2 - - CASSQGQRSYNEQFF TGTGCCAGCAGCCAAGGGCAGCGTTCCTACAATGAGCAGTTCTTC
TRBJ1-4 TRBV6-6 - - CASRRGGADEKLFF TGTGCCAGCAGGAGGGGGGGCGCGGATGAAAAACTGTTTTTT
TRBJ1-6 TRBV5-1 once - CASSLESGAISPLHF TGCGCCAGCAGCTTGGAGTCAGGGGCCATCTCACCCCTCCACTTT
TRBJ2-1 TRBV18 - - CASSLTEAYNEQFF TGTGCCAGCTCATTGACAGAAGCCTACAATGAGCAGTTCTTC
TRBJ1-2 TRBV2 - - CASSEGGQTAYGYTF TGTGCCAGCAGTGAAGGGGGCCAGACAGCTTATGGCTACACCTTC
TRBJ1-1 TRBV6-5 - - CASSYSYRTEAFF TGTGCCAGCAGTTACTCGTATCGCACTGAAGCTTTCTTT
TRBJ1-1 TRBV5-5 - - CASAIQGPNTEAFF TGTGCCAGCGCAATACAGGGACCGAACACTGAAGCTTTCTTT
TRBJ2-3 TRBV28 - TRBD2 CASSGLADTDTQYF TGTGCCAGCAGTGGACTAGCGGACACAGATACGCAGTATTTT
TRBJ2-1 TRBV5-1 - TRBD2 CASSLTGTSPLNEQFF TGCGCCAGCAGCTTGACCGGGACTAGCCCGCTCAATGAGCAGTTCTTC
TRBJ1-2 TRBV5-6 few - CASSVGQYGYTF TGTGCCAGCAGCGTAGGACAGTATGGCTACACCTTC
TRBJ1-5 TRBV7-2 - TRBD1 CASSPGGTGNQPQHF TGTGCCAGCAGTCCAGGGGGAACGGGCAATCAGCCCCAGCATTTT
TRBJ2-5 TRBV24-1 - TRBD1 CATSDDRDRGRETQYF TGTGCCACCAGTGACGATAGGGACAGGGGACGGGAGACCCAGTACTTC
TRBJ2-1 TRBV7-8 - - CASSLRGLALYNEQFF TGTGCCAGCAGCCTTAGAGGGCTAGCGTTATACAATGAGCAGTTCTTC
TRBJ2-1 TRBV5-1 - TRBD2 CASSPGLAGYNEQFF TGCGCCAGCAGCCCCGGGCTAGCGGGATACAATGAGCAGTTCTTC
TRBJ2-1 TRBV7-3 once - CASSLRRDLPHEQFF TGTGCCAGCAGCTTGAGGCGGGATCTCCCGCATGAGCAGTTCTTC
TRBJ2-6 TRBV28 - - CASSPFRGNGANVLTF TGTGCCAGCAGTCCCTTTCGGGGGAATGGGGCCAACGTCCTGACTTTC
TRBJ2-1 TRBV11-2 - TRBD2 CASSFGSGTYNEQFF TGTGCCAGCAGCTTCGGTAGCGGGACCTACAATGAGCAGTTCTTC
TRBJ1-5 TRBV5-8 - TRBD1 CASSLYQGAGQPQHF TGTGCCAGCAGCTTGTATCAGGGGGCTGGTCAGCCCCAGCATTTT
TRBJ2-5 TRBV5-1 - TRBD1 CASSLGGTGRETQYF TGCGCCAGCAGCTTGGGTGGGACAGGGCGAGAGACCCAGTACTTC
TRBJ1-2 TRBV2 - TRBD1 CASSRTGGDYGYTF TGTGCCAGCAGCAGGACAGGGGGGGACTATGGCTACACCTTC
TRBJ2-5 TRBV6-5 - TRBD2 CASTRSGSSKTQYF TGTGCCAGCACCCGGAGCGGGAGTTCGAAGACCCAGTACTTC
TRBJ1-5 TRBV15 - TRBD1 CATSTGGTVNQPQHF TGTGCCACCAGCACAGGGGGAACAGTCAATCAGCCCCAGCATTTT